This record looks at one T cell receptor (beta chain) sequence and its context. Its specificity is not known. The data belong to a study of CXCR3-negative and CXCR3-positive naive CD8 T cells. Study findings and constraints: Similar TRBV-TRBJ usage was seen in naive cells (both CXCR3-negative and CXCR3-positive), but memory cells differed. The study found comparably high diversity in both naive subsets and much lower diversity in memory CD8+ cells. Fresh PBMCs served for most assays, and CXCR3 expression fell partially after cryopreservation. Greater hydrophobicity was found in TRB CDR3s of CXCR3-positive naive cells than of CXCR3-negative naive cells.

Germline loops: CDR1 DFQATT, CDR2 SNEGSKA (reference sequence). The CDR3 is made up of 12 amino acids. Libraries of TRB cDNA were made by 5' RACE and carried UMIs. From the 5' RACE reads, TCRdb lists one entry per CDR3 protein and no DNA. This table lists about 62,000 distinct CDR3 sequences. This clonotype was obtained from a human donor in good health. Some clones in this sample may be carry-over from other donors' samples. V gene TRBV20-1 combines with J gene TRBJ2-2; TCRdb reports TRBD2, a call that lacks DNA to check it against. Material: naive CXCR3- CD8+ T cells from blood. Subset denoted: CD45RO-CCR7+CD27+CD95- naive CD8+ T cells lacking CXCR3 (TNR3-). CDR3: CSASPSPGELFF.